This T cell receptor (beta chain) was identified in a study of T cell responses to AZD1222 COVID-19 vaccine. This clone was seen just once. The target antigen is unknown. Profiled with immunoSEQ multiplex PCR; TCRdb holds only in-frame clones, not every one. The sample gives over 150,000 clones, roughly 92% of which show up once; roughly 1% is in the top ten. Overall study results and limits: It should be noted that donors were predominantly white British and more often female, and clonal diversity was possibly underestimated.

Trimming pared 5 bases from V and 10 bases from J, leaving 22 bases between. This CDR3 is built from 16 residues. Germline values: CDR1 SGHRS, CDR2 YFSETQ. The sequence came from an adult who received the AZD1222 COVID-19 vaccine. The sequenced sample was peripheral blood, obtained 28 days after the second AZD1222 dose. The genes are TRBV5-1 and TRBJ1-6; a possible D gene is TRBD1 (5 bases). The CDR3 sequence: CASSLGGLRDFSPLHF. CDR3 in DNA: TGCGCCAGCAGTCTGGGGGGGTTGAGGGACTTCTCACCCCTCCACTTT.